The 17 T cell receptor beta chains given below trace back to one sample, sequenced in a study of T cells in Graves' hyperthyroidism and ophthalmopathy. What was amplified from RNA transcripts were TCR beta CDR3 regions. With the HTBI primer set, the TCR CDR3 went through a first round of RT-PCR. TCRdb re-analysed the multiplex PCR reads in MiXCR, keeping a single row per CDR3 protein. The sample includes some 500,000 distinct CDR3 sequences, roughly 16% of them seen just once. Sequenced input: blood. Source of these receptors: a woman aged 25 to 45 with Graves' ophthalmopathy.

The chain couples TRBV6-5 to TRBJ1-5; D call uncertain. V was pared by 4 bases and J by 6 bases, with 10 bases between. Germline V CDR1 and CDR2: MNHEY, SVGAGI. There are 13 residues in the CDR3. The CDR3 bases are TGTGCCAGCAGTTCCGCCATGGGTCAGCCCCAGCATTTT. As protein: CASSSAMGQPQHF.

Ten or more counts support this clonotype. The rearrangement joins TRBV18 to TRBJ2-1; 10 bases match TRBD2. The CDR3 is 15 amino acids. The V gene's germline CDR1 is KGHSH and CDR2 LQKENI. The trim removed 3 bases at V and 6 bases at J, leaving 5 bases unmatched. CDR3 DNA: TGTGCCAGCTCACCCAAGCGGGAGGGGTCCAATGAGCAGTTCTTC. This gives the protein CASSPKREGSNEQFF.

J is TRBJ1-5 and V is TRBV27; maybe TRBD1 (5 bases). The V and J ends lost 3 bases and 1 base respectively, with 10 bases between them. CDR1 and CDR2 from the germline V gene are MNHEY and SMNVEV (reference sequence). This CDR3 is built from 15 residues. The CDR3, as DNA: TGTGCCAGCAGTTTGTGGGGGGAGAGCAATCAGCCCCAGCATTTT. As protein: CASSLWGESNQPQHF.

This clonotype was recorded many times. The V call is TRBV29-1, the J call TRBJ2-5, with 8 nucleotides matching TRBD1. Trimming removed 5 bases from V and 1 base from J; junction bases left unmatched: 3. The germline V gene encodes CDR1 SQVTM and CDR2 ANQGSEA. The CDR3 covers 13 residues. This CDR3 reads CSVFGQGQETQYF. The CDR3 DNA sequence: TGCAGCGTTTTTGGACAGGGCCAAGAGACCCAGTACTTC.

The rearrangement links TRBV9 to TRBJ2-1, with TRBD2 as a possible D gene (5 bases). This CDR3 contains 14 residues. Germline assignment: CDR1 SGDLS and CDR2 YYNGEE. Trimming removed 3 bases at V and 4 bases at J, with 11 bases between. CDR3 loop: CASSAGGGYNEQFF. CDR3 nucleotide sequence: TGTGCCAGCAGCGCCGGCGGAGGTTACAATGAGCAGTTCTTC. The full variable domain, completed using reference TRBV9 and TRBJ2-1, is DSGVTQTPKHLITATGQRVTLRCSPRSGDLSVYWYQQSLDQGLQFLIQYYNGEERAKGNILERFSAQQFPDLHSELNLSSLELGDSALYFCASSAGGGYNEQFFGPGTRLTVL.

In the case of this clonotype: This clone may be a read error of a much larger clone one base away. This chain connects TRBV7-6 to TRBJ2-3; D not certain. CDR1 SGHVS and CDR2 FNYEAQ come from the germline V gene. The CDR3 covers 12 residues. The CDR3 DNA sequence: TGTGTCAGCAGCTCGAGGCGAGATACGCAGTATTTT. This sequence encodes CVSSSRRDTQYF.

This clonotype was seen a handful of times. The CDR3 nucleotides are TGTGCCAGCAGCCTTATACTCTCTGGGGCCAACGTCCTGACTTTC. Amino acids: CASSLILSGANVLTF. The rearrangement links TRBV6-2 or TRBV6-3 to TRBJ2-6, with D hard to call. The CDR3 runs to 15 residues. V was trimmed by 6 bases and J by 0 bases, leaving 9 bases between them. CDR1 MNHEY and CDR2 SVGEGT come from the germline V gene.

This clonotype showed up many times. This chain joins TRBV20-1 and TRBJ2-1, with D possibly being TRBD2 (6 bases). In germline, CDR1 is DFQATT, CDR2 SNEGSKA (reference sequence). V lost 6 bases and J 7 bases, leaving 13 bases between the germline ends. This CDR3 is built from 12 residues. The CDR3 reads CSAPGGGNEQFF. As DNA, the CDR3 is TGCAGTGCCCCTGGTGGAGGGAATGAGCAGTTCTTC.

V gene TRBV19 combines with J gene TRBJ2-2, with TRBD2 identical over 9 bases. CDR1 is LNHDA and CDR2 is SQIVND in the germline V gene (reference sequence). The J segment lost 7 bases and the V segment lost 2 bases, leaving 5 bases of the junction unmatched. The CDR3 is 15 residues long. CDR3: CASSIISGRYGELFF. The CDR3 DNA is TGTGCCAGTAGTATAATTAGCGGGAGATACGGGGAGCTGTTTTTT.

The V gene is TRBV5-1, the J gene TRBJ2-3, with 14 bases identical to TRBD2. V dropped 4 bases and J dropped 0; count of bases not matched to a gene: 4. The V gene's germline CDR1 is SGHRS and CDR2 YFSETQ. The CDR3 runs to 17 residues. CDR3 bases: TGCGCCAGCAGCAGACTAGCGGGAGGGTCCAGCACAGATACGCAGTATTTT. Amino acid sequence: CASSRLAGGSSTDTQYF.

CDR3 sequence (DNA): TGCAGCGCCGGGAGGGACAACCAAGAGACCCAGTACTTC. This gives the protein CSAGRDNQETQYF. The chain employs TRBV29-1 and TRBJ2-5, with 8 bases matching TRBD2. The CDR3 spans 13 residues. The germline V gene encodes CDR1 SQVTM and CDR2 ANQGSEA. Unmatched junction bases numbered 4, after V lost 7 bases and J lost 0 bases.

CDR3 sequence reads: CASNSGSSYEQYF. Here the CDR3 DNA reads TGTGCCAGTAATAGCGGGTCTTCCTACGAGCAGTACTTC. The gene calls are TRBV19 and TRBJ2-7; 7 nucleotides align to TRBD2. This CDR3 has 13 amino acids. Germline V gives CDR1 LNHDA, CDR2 SQIVND (reference sequence). After removal of 7 bases from V and 1 base from J, the junction contained 4 bases not matched to a gene.

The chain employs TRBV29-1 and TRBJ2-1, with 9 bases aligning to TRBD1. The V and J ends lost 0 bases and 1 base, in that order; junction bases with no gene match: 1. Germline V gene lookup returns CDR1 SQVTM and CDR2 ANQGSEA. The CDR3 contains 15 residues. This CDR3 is CSVEDGQGSYNEQFF. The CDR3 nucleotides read TGCAGCGTTGAAGATGGACAGGGGTCCTACAATGAGCAGTTCTTC.

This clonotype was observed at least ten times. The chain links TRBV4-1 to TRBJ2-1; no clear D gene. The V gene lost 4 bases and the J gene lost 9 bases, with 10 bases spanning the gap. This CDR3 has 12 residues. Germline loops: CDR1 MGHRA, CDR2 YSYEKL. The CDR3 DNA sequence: TGCGCCAGCAGCCTCAATTCGGGTGAGCAGTTCTTC. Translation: CASSLNSGEQFF.

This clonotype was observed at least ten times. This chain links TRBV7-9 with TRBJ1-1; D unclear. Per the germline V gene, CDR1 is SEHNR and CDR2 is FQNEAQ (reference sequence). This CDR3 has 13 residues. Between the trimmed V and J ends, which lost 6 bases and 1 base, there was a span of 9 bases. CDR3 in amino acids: CASRDAPNTEAFF. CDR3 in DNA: TGTGCCAGCAGGGACGCCCCGAACACTGAAGCTTTCTTT.

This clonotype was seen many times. CDR3 nucleotides: TGTGCCAGCAGCTTCAGGGGCGAGCAGTACTTC. Protein product: CASSFRGEQYF. This chain connects TRBV7-9 to TRBJ2-7; TRBD1 is a possible D gene (6 bases). Trimming pared 3 bases from V and 6 bases from J, leaving 6 bases between. In germline, CDR1 is SEHNR, CDR2 FQNEAQ (reference sequence). CDR3 size: 11 residues.

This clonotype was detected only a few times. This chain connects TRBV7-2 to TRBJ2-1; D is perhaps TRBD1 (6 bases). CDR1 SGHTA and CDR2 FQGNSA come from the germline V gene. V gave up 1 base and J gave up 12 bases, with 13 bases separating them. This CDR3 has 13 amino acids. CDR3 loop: CASSLGTESGQFF. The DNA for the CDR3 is TGTGCCAGCAGCTTAGGGACAGAAAGTGGGCAGTTCTTC.